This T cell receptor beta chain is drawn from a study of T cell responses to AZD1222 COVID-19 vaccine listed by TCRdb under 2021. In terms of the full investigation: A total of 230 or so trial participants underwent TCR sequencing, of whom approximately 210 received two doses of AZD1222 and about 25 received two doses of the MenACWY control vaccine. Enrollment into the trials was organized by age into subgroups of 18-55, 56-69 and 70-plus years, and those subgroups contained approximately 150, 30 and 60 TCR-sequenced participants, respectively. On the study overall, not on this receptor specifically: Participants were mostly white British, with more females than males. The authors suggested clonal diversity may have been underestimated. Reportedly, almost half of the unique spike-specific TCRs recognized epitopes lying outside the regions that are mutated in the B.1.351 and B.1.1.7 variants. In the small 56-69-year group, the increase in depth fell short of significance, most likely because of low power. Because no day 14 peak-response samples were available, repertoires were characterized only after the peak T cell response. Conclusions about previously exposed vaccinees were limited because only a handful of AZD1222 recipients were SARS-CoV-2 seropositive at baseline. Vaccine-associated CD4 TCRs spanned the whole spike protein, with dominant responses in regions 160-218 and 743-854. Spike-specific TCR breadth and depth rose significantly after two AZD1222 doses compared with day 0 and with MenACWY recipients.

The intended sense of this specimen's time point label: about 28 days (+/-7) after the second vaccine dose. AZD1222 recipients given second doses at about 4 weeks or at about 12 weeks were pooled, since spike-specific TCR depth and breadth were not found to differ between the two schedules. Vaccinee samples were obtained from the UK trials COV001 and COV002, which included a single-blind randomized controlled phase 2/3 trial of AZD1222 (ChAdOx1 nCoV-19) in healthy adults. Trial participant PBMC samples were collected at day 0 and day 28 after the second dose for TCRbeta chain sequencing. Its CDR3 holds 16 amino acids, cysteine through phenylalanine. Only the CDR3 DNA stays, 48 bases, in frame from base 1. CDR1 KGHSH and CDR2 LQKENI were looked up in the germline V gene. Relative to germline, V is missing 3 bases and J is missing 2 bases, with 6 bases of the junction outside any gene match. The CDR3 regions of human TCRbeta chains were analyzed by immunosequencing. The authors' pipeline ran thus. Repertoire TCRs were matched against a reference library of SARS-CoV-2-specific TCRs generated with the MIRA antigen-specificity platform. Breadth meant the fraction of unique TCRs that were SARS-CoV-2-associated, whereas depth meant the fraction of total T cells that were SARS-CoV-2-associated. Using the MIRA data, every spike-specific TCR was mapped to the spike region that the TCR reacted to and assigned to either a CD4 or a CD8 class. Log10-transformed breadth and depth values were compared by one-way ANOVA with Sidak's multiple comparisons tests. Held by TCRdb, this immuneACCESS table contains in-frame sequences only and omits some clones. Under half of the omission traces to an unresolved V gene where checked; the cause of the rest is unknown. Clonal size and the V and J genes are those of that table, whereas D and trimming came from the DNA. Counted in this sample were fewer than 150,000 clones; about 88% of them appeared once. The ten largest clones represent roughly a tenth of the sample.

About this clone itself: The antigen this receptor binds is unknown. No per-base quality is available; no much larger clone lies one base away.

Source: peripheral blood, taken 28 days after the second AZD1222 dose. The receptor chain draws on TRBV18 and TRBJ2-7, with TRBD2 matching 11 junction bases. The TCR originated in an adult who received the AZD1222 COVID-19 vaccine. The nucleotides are TGTGCCAGCTCACCGTACGGGACTAGCGGAACCTACGAGCAGTACTTC. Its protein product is CASSPYGTSGTYEQYF. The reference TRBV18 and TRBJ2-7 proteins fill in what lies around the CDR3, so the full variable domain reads NAGVMQNPRHLVRRRGQEARLRCSPMKGHSHVYWYRQLPEEGLKFMVYLQKENIIDESGMPKERFSAEFPKEGPSILRIQQVVRGDSAAYFCASSPYGTSGTYEQYFGPGTRLTVT.